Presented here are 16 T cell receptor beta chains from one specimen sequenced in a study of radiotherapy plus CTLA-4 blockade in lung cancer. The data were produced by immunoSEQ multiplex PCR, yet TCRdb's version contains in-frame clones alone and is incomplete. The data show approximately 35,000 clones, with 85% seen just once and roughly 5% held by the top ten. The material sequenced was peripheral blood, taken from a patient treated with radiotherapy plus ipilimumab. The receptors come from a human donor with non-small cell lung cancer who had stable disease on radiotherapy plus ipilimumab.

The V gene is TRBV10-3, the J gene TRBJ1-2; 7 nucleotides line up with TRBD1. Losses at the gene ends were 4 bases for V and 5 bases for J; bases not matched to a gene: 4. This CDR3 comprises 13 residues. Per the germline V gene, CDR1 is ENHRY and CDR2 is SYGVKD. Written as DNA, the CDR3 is TGTGCCATCAGTGCCCAGGACAGGTATGGCTACACCTTC. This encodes CAISAQDRYGYTF.

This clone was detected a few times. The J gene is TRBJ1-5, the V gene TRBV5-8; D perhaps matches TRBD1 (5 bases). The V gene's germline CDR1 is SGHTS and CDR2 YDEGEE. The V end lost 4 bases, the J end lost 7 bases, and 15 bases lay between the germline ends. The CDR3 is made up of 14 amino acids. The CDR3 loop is CASSSRGWSQPQHF. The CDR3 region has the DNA TGTGCCAGCAGCAGCCGGGGGTGGTCACAGCCCCAGCATTTT.

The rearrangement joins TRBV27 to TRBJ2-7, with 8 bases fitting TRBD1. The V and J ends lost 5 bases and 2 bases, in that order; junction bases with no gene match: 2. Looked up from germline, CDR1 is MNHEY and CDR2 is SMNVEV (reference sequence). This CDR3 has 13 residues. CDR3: CASSAGQAYEQYF. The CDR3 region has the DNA TGTGCCAGCAGTGCGGGACAGGCCTACGAGCAGTACTTC.

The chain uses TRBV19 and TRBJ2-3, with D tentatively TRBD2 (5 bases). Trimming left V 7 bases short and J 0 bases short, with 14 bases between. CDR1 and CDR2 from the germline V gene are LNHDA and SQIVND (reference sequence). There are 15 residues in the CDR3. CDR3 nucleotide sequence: TGTGCCAGTACCCCGGACTCACTTAGCACAGATACGCAGTATTTT. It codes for CASTPDSLSTDTQYF. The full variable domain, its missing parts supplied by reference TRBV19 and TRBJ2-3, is DGGITQSPKYLFRKEGQNVTLSCEQNLNHDAMYWYRQDPGQGLRLIYYSQIVNDFQKGDIAEGYSVSREKKESFPLTVTSAQKNPTAFYLCASTPDSLSTDTQYFGPGTRLTVL.

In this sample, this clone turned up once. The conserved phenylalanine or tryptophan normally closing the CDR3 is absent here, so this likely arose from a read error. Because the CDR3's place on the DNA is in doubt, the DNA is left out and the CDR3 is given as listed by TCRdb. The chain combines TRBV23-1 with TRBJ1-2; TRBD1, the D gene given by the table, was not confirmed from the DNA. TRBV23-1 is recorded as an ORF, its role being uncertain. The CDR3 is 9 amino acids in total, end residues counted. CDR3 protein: CASSQQVPL.

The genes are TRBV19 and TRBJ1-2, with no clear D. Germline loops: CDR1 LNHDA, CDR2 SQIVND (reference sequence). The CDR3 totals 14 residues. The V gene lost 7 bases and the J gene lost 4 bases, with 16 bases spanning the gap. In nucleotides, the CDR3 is TGTGCCAGTAACCCCCGGGGAAGACTCTATGGCTACACCTTC. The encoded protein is CASNPRGRLYGYTF.

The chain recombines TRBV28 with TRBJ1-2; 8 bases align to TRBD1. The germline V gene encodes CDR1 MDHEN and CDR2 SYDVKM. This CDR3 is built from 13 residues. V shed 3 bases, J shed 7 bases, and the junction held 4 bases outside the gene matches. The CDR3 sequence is CASSLGQVPGYTF. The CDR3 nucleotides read TGTGCCAGCAGTTTGGGACAGGTGCCTGGCTACACCTTC.

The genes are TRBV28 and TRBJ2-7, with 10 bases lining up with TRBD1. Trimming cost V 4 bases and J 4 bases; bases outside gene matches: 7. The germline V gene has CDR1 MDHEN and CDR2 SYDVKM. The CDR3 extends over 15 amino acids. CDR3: CASSSSPGQGYEQYF. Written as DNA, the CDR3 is TGTGCCAGCAGTTCCTCTCCGGGACAGGGGTACGAGCAGTACTTC. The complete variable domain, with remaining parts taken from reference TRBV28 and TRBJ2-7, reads DVKVTQSSRYLVKRTGEKVFLECVQDMDHENMFWYRQDPGLGLRLIYFSYDVKMKEKGDIPEGYSVSREKKERFSLILESASTNQTSMYLCASSSSPGQGYEQYFGPGTRLTVT.

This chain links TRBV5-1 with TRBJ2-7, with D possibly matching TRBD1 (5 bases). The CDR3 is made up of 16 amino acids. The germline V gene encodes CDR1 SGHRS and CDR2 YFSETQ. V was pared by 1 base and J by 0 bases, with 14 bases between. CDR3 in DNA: TGCGCCAGCAGCTTGTCGCTGACAGTCGTCTCCTACGAGCAGTACTTC. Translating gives CASSLSLTVVSYEQYF. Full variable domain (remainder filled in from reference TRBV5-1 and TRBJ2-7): KAGVTQTPRYLIKTRGQQVTLSCSPISGHRSVSWYQQTPGQGLQFLFEYFSETQRNKGNFPGRFSGRQFSNSRSEMNVSTLELGDSALYLCASSLSLTVVSYEQYFGPGTRLTVT.

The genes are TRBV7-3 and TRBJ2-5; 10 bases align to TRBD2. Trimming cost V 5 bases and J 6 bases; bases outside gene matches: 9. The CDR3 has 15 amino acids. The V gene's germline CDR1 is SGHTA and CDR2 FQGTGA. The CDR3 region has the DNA TGTGCCAGCAGCCCCTCGGCTAGCGGGAGCCAGACCCAGTACTTC. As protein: CASSPSASGSQTQYF.

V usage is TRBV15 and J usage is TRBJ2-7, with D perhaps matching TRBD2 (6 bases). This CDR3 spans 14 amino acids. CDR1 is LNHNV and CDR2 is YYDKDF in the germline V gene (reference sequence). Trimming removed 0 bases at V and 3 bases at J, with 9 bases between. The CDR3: CATSREGGNYEQYF. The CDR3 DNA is TGTGCCACCAGCAGAGAGGGCGGGAACTACGAGCAGTACTTC.

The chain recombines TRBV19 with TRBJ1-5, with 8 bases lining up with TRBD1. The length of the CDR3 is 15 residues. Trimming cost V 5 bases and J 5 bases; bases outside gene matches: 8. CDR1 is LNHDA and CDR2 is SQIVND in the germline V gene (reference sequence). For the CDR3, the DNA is TGTGCCAGTAGTCCCGGGACAGGAGGTCATCAGCCCCAGCATTTT. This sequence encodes CASSPGTGGHQPQHF. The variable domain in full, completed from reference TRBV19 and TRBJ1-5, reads DGGITQSPKYLFRKEGQNVTLSCEQNLNHDAMYWYRQDPGQGLRLIYYSQIVNDFQKGDIAEGYSVSREKKESFPLTVTSAQKNPTAFYLCASSPGTGGHQPQHFGDGTRLSIL.

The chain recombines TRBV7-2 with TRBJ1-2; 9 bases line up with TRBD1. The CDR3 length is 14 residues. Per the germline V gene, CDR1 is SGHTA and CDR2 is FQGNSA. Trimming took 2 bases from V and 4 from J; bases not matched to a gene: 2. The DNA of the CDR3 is TGTGCCAGCAGCTTAAGGGGACAGGGCTATGGCTACACCTTC. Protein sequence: CASSLRGQGYGYTF.

DNA for the CDR3: TGTGCCTGGAGTGGTGGGACAGGAAGCTACGAGCAGTACTTC. Translation: CAWSGGTGSYEQYF. The chain uses TRBV30 and TRBJ2-7; 8 nucleotides match TRBD1. V lost 1 base and J lost 3; bases outside the gene matches: 5. The CDR3 totals 14 residues. Per germline, CDR1 GTSNPN and CDR2 SVGIG (reference sequence).

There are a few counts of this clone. The CDR3 protein is CASSQAGATDTQYF. The CDR3 DNA reads TGTGCCAGCAGTCAAGCGGGAGCAACAGATACGCAGTATTTT. This sequence joins TRBV7-3 and TRBJ2-3; TRBD2 matches 8 bases. Germline CDR1 is SGHTA and CDR2 is FQGTGA. CDR3 length equals 14 residues. The V and J ends lost 6 bases and 3 bases, in that order; junction bases with no gene match: 5.

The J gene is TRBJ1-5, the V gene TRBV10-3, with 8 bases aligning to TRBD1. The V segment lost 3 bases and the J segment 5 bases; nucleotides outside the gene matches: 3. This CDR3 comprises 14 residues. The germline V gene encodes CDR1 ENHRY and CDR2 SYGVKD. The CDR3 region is CAISDATGDQPQHF. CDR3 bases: TGTGCCATCAGTGACGCGACAGGGGATCAGCCCCAGCATTTT.